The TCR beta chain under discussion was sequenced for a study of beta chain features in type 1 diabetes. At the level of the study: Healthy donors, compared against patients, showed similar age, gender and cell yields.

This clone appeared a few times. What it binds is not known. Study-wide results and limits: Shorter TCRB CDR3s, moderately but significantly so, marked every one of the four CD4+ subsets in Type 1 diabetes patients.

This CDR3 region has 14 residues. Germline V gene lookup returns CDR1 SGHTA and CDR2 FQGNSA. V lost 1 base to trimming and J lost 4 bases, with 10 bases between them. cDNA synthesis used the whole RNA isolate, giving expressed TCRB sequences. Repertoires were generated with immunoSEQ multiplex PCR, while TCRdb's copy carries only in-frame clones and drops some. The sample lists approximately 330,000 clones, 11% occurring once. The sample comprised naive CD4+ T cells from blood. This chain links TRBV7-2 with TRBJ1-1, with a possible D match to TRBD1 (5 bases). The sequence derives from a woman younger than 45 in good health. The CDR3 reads CASSLGGGGTEAFF. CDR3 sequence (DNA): TGTGCCAGCAGCTTAGGGGGCGGTGGCACTGAAGCTTTCTTT.